The 32 T cell receptor beta chains below come from one sample, sequenced in a study of blood T cell repertoires in COVID-19. The assay was immunoSEQ multiplex PCR, and TCRdb's table has in-frame clones only and misses some. The sample lists about 200,000 clones, roughly 84% occurring once. The sample taken for sequencing was peripheral blood. Receptors were obtained from a woman older than 75 with acute or convalescent COVID-19.

This clone has a handful of counts. The rearrangement links TRBV19 to TRBJ1-2, with TRBD1 identical over 9 bases. Germline V gives CDR1 LNHDA, CDR2 SQIVND (reference sequence). V lost 7 bases, J lost 8 bases, and 14 bases stayed unmatched. CDR3 length: 15 residues. DNA of the CDR3: TGTGCCAGTACCATCTATGGGACAGGGCGAGAAGGCTACACCTTC. It specifies CASTIYGTGREGYTF.

In its sample, this clone was seen a few times. This chain links TRBV7-2 with TRBJ2-7; a weak D match, TRBD1 (5 bases). CDR1 is SGHTA, CDR2 FQGNSA, per germline. CDR3 length: 15 residues. V shed 2 bases and J shed 1 base, with 12 bases lying between them. The CDR3 nucleotides are TGTGCCAGCAGCTTATATACCCCAGGGTCCTACGAGCAGTACTTC. This sequence encodes CASSLYTPGSYEQYF.

CDR3 protein: CASSLVGVAEAFF. DNA for the CDR3: TGTGCCAGCAGCTTAGTCGGTGTCGCTGAAGCTTTCTTT. The chain couples TRBV7-9 to TRBJ1-1; D gene unclear. This CDR3 has 13 residues. CDR1 and CDR2 from the germline V gene are SEHNR and FQNEAQ (reference sequence). The germline V and J ends were trimmed by 1 base and 6 bases, with 9 bases remaining between them.

The genes are TRBV5-1 and TRBJ1-1, with TRBD1 matching 7 bases. Losses at the gene ends were 6 bases for V and 5 bases for J; bases not matched to a gene: 10. CDR1 is SGHRS and CDR2 is YFSETQ in the germline V gene. The CDR3 contains 14 residues. CDR3 amino acids: CASNPLAGGTEAFF. DNA for the CDR3: TGCGCCAGCAACCCACTTGCAGGGGGAACTGAAGCTTTCTTT.

The chain carries TRBV5-8 and TRBJ1-5, with D tentatively TRBD1 (6 bases). The V and J ends lost 0 bases and 7 bases respectively, with 20 bases between them. The CDR3 contains 17 residues. Germline V lookup: CDR1 SGHTS, CDR2 YDEGEE. The CDR3 protein is CASSLGSGVGARQPQHF. For the CDR3, the DNA is TGTGCCAGCAGCTTGGGATCCGGGGTGGGGGCGAGACAGCCCCAGCATTTT.

J is TRBJ1-1 and V is TRBV19, with TRBD1 matching 10 bases. This CDR3 spans 16 amino acids. Germline V CDR1 and CDR2: LNHDA, SQIVND (reference sequence). Trimming took 7 bases from V and 0 from J; bases not matched to a gene: 8. This CDR3 reads CASNRGTGAMNTEAFF. The CDR3 bases are TGTGCCAGTAACAGGGGGACAGGGGCAATGAACACTGAAGCTTTCTTT.

This chain joins TRBV18 and TRBJ1-1; D ambiguous. V shed 4 bases and J shed 4 bases, with 13 bases lying between them. The CDR3 loop spans 14 amino acids. From germline, CDR1 is KGHSH and CDR2 LQKENI. The CDR3 region has the DNA TGTGCCAGCTCACAAGGCCGGGGTGGCACTGAAGCTTTCTTT. Translated, it gives CASSQGRGGTEAFF.

V is TRBV18 and J is TRBJ2-7; 8 nucleotides align to TRBD1. V lost 3 bases, J lost 7 bases, and 5 bases stayed unmatched. Germline-derived CDR1 and CDR2 are KGHSH and LQKENI. CDR3 length: 13 amino acids. The DNA of the CDR3 is TGTGCCAGCTCACCCAGGGGGCGGTATGAGCAGTACTTC. Translation: CASSPRGRYEQYF.

The rearrangement links TRBV7-9 to TRBJ1-2; D is perhaps TRBD1 (5 bases). CDR1 SEHNR and CDR2 FQNEAQ come from the germline V gene (reference sequence). The length of the CDR3 is 15 residues. V was trimmed by 4 bases and J by 4 bases, leaving 16 bases between them. The CDR3 region is CASSSSGGESYGYTF. For the CDR3, the DNA is TGTGCCAGCAGCTCGAGTGGAGGGGAGAGCTATGGCTACACCTTC.

The chain couples TRBV9 to TRBJ1-1; no definite D call. The V gene lost 0 bases and the J gene lost 7 bases, with 13 bases spanning the gap. Germline V gene lookup returns CDR1 SGDLS and CDR2 YYNGEE. This CDR3 contains 14 residues. The CDR3 protein is CASSVAALSFEAFF. DNA for the CDR3: TGTGCCAGCAGCGTAGCGGCACTAAGCTTTGAAGCTTTCTTT.

This chain links TRBV5-1 with TRBJ2-3; the D is unclear. CDR1 is SGHRS and CDR2 is YFSETQ in the germline V gene. The CDR3 spans 15 residues. V shed 4 bases and J shed 1 base, with 13 bases lying between them. The CDR3 DNA reads as TGCGCCAGCAGCCTTCGTCCCGCGGGCACAGATACGCAGTATTTT. As protein: CASSLRPAGTDTQYF.

This clone occurred a few times. The rearrangement joins TRBV18 to TRBJ2-2; 8 nucleotides align to TRBD2. The ends lost 6 bases at V and 0 bases at J; junction bases unmatched: 6. CDR1 is KGHSH and CDR2 is LQKENI in the germline V gene. The CDR3 consists of 16 residues. The CDR3 reads CASSQGLAANTGELFF. The CDR3 DNA follows: TGTGCCAGCTCGCAAGGACTAGCAGCGAACACCGGGGAGCTGTTTTTT.

This chain uses TRBV5-5 with TRBJ1-1, with D tentatively TRBD1 (6 bases). Germline-derived CDR1 and CDR2 are SGHKS and YYEKEE (reference sequence). V was pared by 4 bases and J by 0 bases, with 13 bases between. CDR3 size: 15 residues. The DNA for the CDR3 is TGTGCCAGCAGCCTAGAGGGACAACTGAACACTGAAGCTTTCTTT. Translated, it gives CASSLEGQLNTEAFF.

V usage is TRBV10-3 and J usage is TRBJ1-5; D ambiguous. The length of the CDR3 is 16 residues. Trimming took off 0 bases at V and 6 bases at J, with 15 bases between the two ends. CDR1 is ENHRY and CDR2 is SYGVKD in the germline V gene. CDR3 loop: CAISESRAPAAQPQHF. For the CDR3, the DNA is TGTGCCATCAGTGAGTCGCGGGCCCCTGCGGCTCAGCCCCAGCATTTT.

This chain connects TRBV6-5 to TRBJ1-5; 7 bases are shared with TRBD1. This CDR3 region has 14 residues. Trimming removed 11 bases from V and 1 base from J; junction bases left unmatched: 8. From germline, CDR1 is MNHEY and CDR2 SVGAGI. CDR3 in amino acids: CAGGTGQSNQPQHF. The CDR3 nucleotides are TGTGCCGGCGGGACGGGACAGAGCAATCAGCCCCAGCATTTT.

DNA of the CDR3: TGTGCCAGCAGCTTGTGGGGCGGTGAAAAACTGTTTTTT. Protein sequence: CASSLWGGEKLFF. This chain joins TRBV7-9 and TRBJ1-4; possible D gene TRBD1, 5 bases. The CDR3 runs to 13 residues. V was clipped by 3 bases and J by 7 bases, with 9 bases between them. Germline V lookup: CDR1 SEHNR, CDR2 FQNEAQ (reference sequence).

The V call is TRBV28, the J call TRBJ1-4; D is unclear. V lost 7 bases to trimming and J lost 5 bases, with 8 bases between them. CDR1 and CDR2 (germline): MDHEN, SYDVKM. The CDR3 totals 12 residues. The CDR3 here is CASKGGNEKLFF. CDR3 nucleotides: TGTGCCAGCAAGGGAGGAAATGAAAAACTGTTTTTT.

The rearrangement links TRBV5-4 to TRBJ2-3; 8 bases align to TRBD1. The germline CDR1 and CDR2 sequences are SGHNT and YYREEE (reference sequence). V lost 4 bases to trimming and J lost 3 bases; unmatched junction nucleotides: 13. The CDR3 loop spans 17 amino acids. CDR3 DNA: TGTGCCAGCAGCCGAAAAAAACCGGGACAGGCTACAGATACGCAGTATTTT. It specifies CASSRKKPGQATDTQYF. Filled out from reference TRBV5-4 and TRBJ2-3, the complete variable domain reads ETGVTQSPTHLIKTRGQQVTLRCSSQSGHNTVSWYQQALGQGPQFIFQYYREEENGRGNFPPRFSGLQFPNYSSELNVNALELDDSALYLCASSRKKPGQATDTQYFGPGTRLTVL.

The sample holds a few counts of this clone. This chain joins TRBV5-1 and TRBJ1-1; unclear D gene. The ends were cut back, 0 bases at V and 7 bases at J, with 16 bases in the middle. This CDR3 has 15 amino acids. Germline loops: CDR1 SGHRS, CDR2 YFSETQ. In nucleotides, the CDR3 is TGCGCCAGCAGCTTGGTTTCAGGCCCCGAAGGTGAAGCTTTCTTT. Residues: CASSLVSGPEGEAFF. Drawing the rest from reference TRBV5-1 and TRBJ1-1, the complete variable domain is KAGVTQTPRYLIKTRGQQVTLSCSPISGHRSVSWYQQTPGQGLQFLFEYFSETQRNKGNFPGRFSGRQFSNSRSEMNVSTLELGDSALYLCASSLVSGPEGEAFFGQGTRLTVV.

The chain has TRBV9 and TRBJ2-5; TRBD1 matches at 9 bases. Trimming removed 3 bases from V and 9 bases from J; junction bases left unmatched: 9. The CDR3 has 14 residues. From germline, CDR1 is SGDLS and CDR2 YYNGEE. Here the CDR3 DNA reads TGTGCCAGCAGCGAGCCGGGACAGGGTACGGCCCAGTACTTC. Protein product: CASSEPGQGTAQYF. The variable domain in full, completed from reference TRBV9 and TRBJ2-5, reads DSGVTQTPKHLITATGQRVTLRCSPRSGDLSVYWYQQSLDQGLQFLIQYYNGEERAKGNILERFSAQQFPDLHSELNLSSLELGDSALYFCASSEPGQGTAQYFGPGTRLLVL.

The gene calls are TRBV6-1 and TRBJ1-2, with D maybe TRBD1 (5 bases). CDR1 is MNHNS, CDR2 SASEGT, per germline. Trimming removed 2 bases from V and 5 bases from J, with 6 bases in between. The CDR3 is made up of 12 amino acids. The CDR3 sequence is CASSEPGYGYTF. The CDR3 DNA reads TGTGCCAGCAGTGAACCAGGGTATGGCTACACCTTC.

The chain links TRBV9 to TRBJ2-1; TRBD2 matches at 11 bases. Unmatched junction bases numbered 1, after V lost 1 base and J lost 4 bases. The CDR3 contains 15 residues. The germline gives CDR1 SGDLS, CDR2 YYNGEE. CDR3 in DNA: TGTGCCAGCAGCGTAACTAGCGGGGGATACAATGAGCAGTTCTTC. Translating it yields CASSVTSGGYNEQFF.

The rearrangement joins TRBV12-1 to TRBJ1-5. TRBV12-1 constitutes a pseudogene. The CDR3 loop spans 11 amino acids. The chain's CDR3 is CASSFLKPQHF. CDR3 DNA sequence: TGTGCCAGCAGCTTCCTAAAGCCCCAGCATTTT.

This chain connects TRBV5-1 to TRBJ1-1, with 7 bases aligning to TRBD1. V was pared by 2 bases and J by 6 bases, with 7 bases of the junction left unmatched. The CDR3 is 14 amino acids. CDR1 and CDR2 from the germline V gene are SGHRS and YFSETQ. Here the CDR3 reads CASSLQGTTSEAFF. The CDR3 nucleotides are TGCGCCAGCAGCTTACAGGGGACAACCTCTGAAGCTTTCTTT.

J is TRBJ1-2 and V is TRBV11-2; no definite D call. Germline CDR1 and CDR2: SGHAT and FQNNGV. V dropped 2 bases and J dropped 5 bases, with 3 bases sitting between them. This CDR3 is 11 amino acids long. The CDR3 DNA reads TGTGCCAGCAGCTTACAATATGGCTACACCTTC. It codes for CASSLQYGYTF. The entire variable domain, with the rest obtained from reference TRBV11-2 and TRBJ1-2, is as follows: EAGVAQSPRYKIIEKRQSVAFWCNPISGHATLYWYQQILGQGPKLLIQFQNNGVVDDSQLPKDRFSAERLKGVDSTLKIQPAKLEDSAVYLCASSLQYGYTFGSGTRLTVV.

The CDR3 sequence is CAWSGGGVLPYNEQFF. The CDR3 coding sequence is TGTGCCTGGAGCGGTGGGGGGGTCTTACCCTACAATGAGCAGTTCTTC. This rearrangement joins TRBV30 to TRBJ2-1, with 7 bases identical to TRBD2. After removal of 3 bases from V and 2 bases from J, the junction contained 10 bases not matched to a gene. This CDR3 comprises 16 residues. Germline assignment: CDR1 GTSNPN and CDR2 SVGIG (reference sequence).

V gene TRBV29-1 combines with J gene TRBJ2-5, with 7 bases matching TRBD1. The CDR3 is made up of 13 amino acids. Germline CDR1 SQVTM, CDR2 ANQGSEA. Trimming cost V 3 bases and J 3 bases; bases outside gene matches: 4. The CDR3 sequence is CSVDRQGEETQYF. The DNA for the CDR3 is TGCAGCGTTGACCGACAGGGAGAAGAGACCCAGTACTTC.

V is TRBV2 and J is TRBJ1-4; TRBD1 matches at 12 bases. The CDR3 runs to 18 residues. CDR1 is SNHLY, CDR2 FYNNEI, per germline. Germline trimming cut 7 bases from V and 4 bases from J; bases unmatched to any gene: 13. In DNA, the CDR3 is TGTGCCAGCAACCCGGGACAGGGGGCACCCGGGGGTAATGAAAAACTGTTTTTT. Encoded protein: CASNPGQGAPGGNEKLFF. Using reference TRBV2 and TRBJ1-4 for the parts outside the CDR3, the full variable domain is EPEVTQTPSHQVTQMGQEVILRCVPISNHLYFYWYRQILGQKVEFLVSFYNNEISEKSEIFDDQFSVERPDGSNFTLKIRSTKLEDSAMYFCASNPGQGAPGGNEKLFFGSGTQLSVL.

This clone appeared a few times. V is TRBV3-1 (or the pseudogene TRBV3-2) and J is TRBJ2-2, with D perhaps matching TRBD2 (6 bases). This CDR3 has 16 amino acids. V was shortened by 1 base and J by 13 bases, with 22 bases between the two germline ends. Germline values: CDR1 LGHDT, CDR2 YNNKEL (reference sequence). The CDR3 region is CASSQGATPNRGGLFF. DNA of the CDR3: TGTGCCAGCAGCCAAGGGGCGACCCCGAACCGGGGAGGGCTGTTTTTT.

The gene calls are TRBV19 and TRBJ2-4; TRBD1 matches 9 bases. Germline V gene data show CDR1 as LNHDA and CDR2 as SQIVND (reference sequence). This CDR3 spans 15 amino acids. J lost 5 bases, V lost 4 bases, and 6 bases had no gene match. CDR3: CASSNLGQGQNIQYF. The CDR3 DNA reads as TGTGCCAGTAGTAATCTAGGACAGGGGCAAAACATTCAGTACTTC.

This rearrangement joins TRBV30 to TRBJ2-3, with 10 nucleotides matching TRBD1. The germline gives CDR1 GTSNPN, CDR2 SVGIG (reference sequence). V shed 7 bases, J shed 3 bases, and the junction held 7 bases outside the gene matches. The CDR3 is 14 residues long. The CDR3 region is CAYRDRGATDTQYF. In nucleotides, the CDR3 is TGTGCCTACAGGGACAGGGGTGCGACAGATACGCAGTATTTT.

This chain links TRBV18 with TRBJ1-3; TRBD1 is a possible D gene (6 bases). V dropped 2 bases and J dropped 2 bases, with 16 bases sitting between them. Germline CDR1 and CDR2: KGHSH and LQKENI. The CDR3 is made up of 17 amino acids. The chain's CDR3 is CASSPTPPRGTGNTIYF. The CDR3 nucleotides read TGTGCCAGCTCACCAACGCCCCCCAGGGGAACTGGAAACACCATATATTTT.